The next 17 T cell receptor beta chains were all read from a single sample in a study of identical twins. One entry per CDR3 protein, called by TCRdb with MiXCR from the 5' RACE reads. The data hold around 100,000 distinct CDR3 sequences, with roughly 6% observed a single time. The sequencing input was memory T cells sorted from blood. The receptors were sampled from a woman aged 45-59 years in good health.

In DNA form, the CDR3 reads TGTGCCAGTAGTCCCCGGGACAACTCCTACGAGCAGTACTTC. The encoded protein is CASSPRDNSYEQYF. V gene TRBV19 combines with J gene TRBJ2-7; weak D call: TRBD1 (6 bases). This CDR3 region has 14 residues. Germline V gene sequence: CDR1 LNHDA, CDR2 SQIVND (reference sequence). Deletions cut 5 bases from V and 0 bases from J, with 11 bases between. Variable domain in full (rest from reference TRBV19 and TRBJ2-7): DGGITQSPKYLFRKEGQNVTLSCEQNLNHDAMYWYRQDPGQGLRLIYYSQIVNDFQKGDIAEGYSVSREKKESFPLTVTSAQKNPTAFYLCASSPRDNSYEQYFGPGTRLTVT.

In this sample, this clonotype turned up many times. This rearrangement joins TRBV27 to TRBJ1-5; weak D call: TRBD1 (5 bases). CDR1 MNHEY and CDR2 SMNVEV come from the germline V gene (reference sequence). The CDR3 is 14 residues long. Trimming took off 6 bases at V and 4 bases at J, with 13 bases between the two ends. In DNA form, the CDR3 reads TGTGCCAGCAGCACGAACGGGGGGAATCAGCCCCAGCATTTT. This encodes CASSTNGGNQPQHF.

In its sample, this clonotype was seen many times. The J gene is TRBJ2-1, the V gene TRBV12-3 or TRBV12-4; 9 nucleotides line up with TRBD2. Germline trimming cut 3 bases from V and 10 bases from J; bases unmatched to any gene: 10. The CDR3 covers 15 residues. The CDR3, as DNA: TGTGCCAGCAGTTTTGCGGGGGGGTCGTCCGGGGAGCAGTTCTTC. Protein: CASSFAGGSSGEQFF.

The rearrangement links TRBV15 to TRBJ2-1; a weak D match, TRBD2 (6 bases). The CDR3 covers 15 residues. The germline V gene encodes CDR1 LNHNV and CDR2 YYDKDF (reference sequence). V was shortened by 0 bases and J by 5 bases, with 11 bases between the two germline ends. CDR3 loop: CATSRDGTPHNEQFF. Here the CDR3 DNA reads TGTGCCACCAGCAGAGATGGGACTCCTCACAATGAGCAGTTCTTC. The variable domain in full, completed from reference TRBV15 and TRBJ2-1, reads DAMVIQNPRYQVTQFGKPVTLSCSQTLNHNVMYWYQQKSSQAPKLLFHYYDKDFNNEADTPDNFQSRRPNTSFCFLDIRSPGLGDTAMYLCATSRDGTPHNEQFFGPGTRLTVL.

This clonotype was observed many times. A junction end diverges from the germline sequence, so it may reflect a read error. V usage is TRBV7-7 and J usage is TRBJ2-7, with D unresolved. This CDR3 has 15 amino acids. Germline V gene lookup returns CDR1 SSHAT and CDR2 FNYEAQ (reference sequence). The CDR3 region is CASSLERGPGYEQYF. In DNA, the CDR3 is TGTGCTAGCAGCTTAGAGCGCGGACCCGGCTACGAGCAGTACTTC.

This clonotype was counted at least ten times. The chain joins TRBV29-1 to TRBJ1-2, with 7 bases identical to TRBD1. The V gene end was trimmed by 8 bases and the J gene end by 6 bases; junction bases not matched to a gene: 6. CDR3 size: 11 residues. In germline, CDR1 is SQVTM, CDR2 ANQGSEA. This chain's CDR3 is CSTRGPNGYTF. CDR3 in DNA: TGCAGCACAAGGGGGCCCAATGGCTACACCTTC. Complete variable domain (other parts from reference TRBV29-1 and TRBJ1-2): SAVISQKPSRDICQRGTSLTIQCQVDSQVTMMFWYRQQPGQSLTLIATANQGSEATYESGFVIDKFPISRPNLTFSTLTVSNMSPEDSSIYLCSTRGPNGYTFGSGTRLTVV.

Ten or more counts support this clonotype. The rearrangement joins TRBV19 to TRBJ2-3; D call uncertain. CDR3 length: 15 residues. The germline CDR1 and CDR2 sequences are LNHDA and SQIVND (reference sequence). V lost 0 bases and J 2 bases, leaving 9 bases between the germline ends. The CDR3 here is CASSIEGRATDTQYF. The CDR3 nucleotides read TGTGCCAGTAGTATAGAGGGAAGGGCCACAGATACGCAGTATTTT.

In this sample, this clonotype turned up many times. The chain carries TRBV18 and TRBJ1-4; tentatively, D is TRBD1 (5 bases). The V end lost 2 bases, the J end lost 8 bases, and 21 bases lay between the germline ends. There are 17 residues in the CDR3. The germline gives CDR1 KGHSH, CDR2 LQKENI. CDR3 in DNA: TGTGCCAGCTCACCAACTTCAGGGTCGCTTTCGAGGGAAAAACTGTTTTTT. Translated, it gives CASSPTSGSLSREKLFF.

This clonotype was seen repeatedly, ten times or more. The chain recombines TRBV11-2 with TRBJ2-1; TRBD2 aligns across 12 bases. CDR3 length: 15 residues. In germline, CDR1 is SGHAT, CDR2 FQNNGV. V shed 6 bases and J 10 bases; nucleotides not matched to a gene: 10. CDR3 bases: TGTGCCAGCAGAAAACCGGGACTAGCGGGCTTGGAGCAGTTCTTC. Translating it yields CASRKPGLAGLEQFF.

The table lists this clonotype with a few counts. The rearrangement links TRBV12-3 or TRBV12-4 to TRBJ1-1; a possible D gene is TRBD1 (5 bases). The CDR3 length is 12 residues. The ends were cut back, 3 bases at V and 10 bases at J, with 12 bases in the middle. The DNA for the CDR3 is TGTGCCAGCAGTTTCGGGGGTTTAGGAGCTTTCTTT. This sequence encodes CASSFGGLGAFF.

This clonotype was recorded at least ten times. V is TRBV7-9 and J is TRBJ2-3; 7 bases align to TRBD2. Germline-derived CDR1 and CDR2 are SEHNR and FQNEAQ (reference sequence). The CDR3 covers 18 residues. V dropped 5 bases and J dropped 2; count of bases not matched to a gene: 16. CDR3 nucleotides: TGTGCCAGCAGCCCCCCCCCGTCGGCGGGAGAGTTCACAGATACGCAGTATTTT. Encoded protein: CASSPPPSAGEFTDTQYF.

The sample holds a few counts of this clonotype. The chain combines TRBV3-1 with TRBJ2-5; 10 positions agree with TRBD2. This CDR3 contains 15 residues. Looked up from germline, CDR1 is LGHDT and CDR2 is YNNKEL (reference sequence). The junction had 5 bases not matched to a gene; V was cut back by 2 bases and J by 5 bases. The CDR3 is CASSQRLAGEETQYF. The DNA of the CDR3 is TGTGCCAGCAGCCAAAGACTAGCGGGCGAGGAGACCCAGTACTTC.

The CDR3 here is CASSNSGTGGSGNTIYF. The CDR3 DNA follows: TGTGCCAGCAGTAACTCCGGGACAGGGGGTTCTGGAAACACCATATATTTT. V and J are TRBV9 and TRBJ1-3, with 11 bases aligning to TRBD1. CDR3 length equals 17 residues. The ends lost 5 bases at V and 1 base at J; junction bases unmatched: 8. Germline V gene sequence: CDR1 SGDLS, CDR2 YYNGEE.

The table lists this clonotype with many counts. This chain joins TRBV3-1 and TRBJ1-6; D is unclear. The CDR3 has 13 amino acids. V shed 5 bases and J shed 9 bases, with 11 bases lying between them. Germline CDR1 reads LGHDT; CDR2 reads YNNKEL (reference sequence). In nucleotides, the CDR3 is TGTGCCAGCAGCGAGGGTTCCCCTTCACCCCTCCACTTT. This translates into CASSEGSPSPLHF.

Only a few counts were recorded for this clonotype. The genes are TRBV7-2 and TRBJ2-2, with a tentative D call TRBD2 (6 bases). CDR3 length: 15 amino acids. V shed 5 bases and J shed 1 base, with 11 bases lying between them. Germline loops: CDR1 SGHTA, CDR2 FQGNSA. For the CDR3, the DNA is TGTGCCAGCAGCACCCATAGCGGGAACACCGGGGAGCTGTTTTTT. Translation gives CASSTHSGNTGELFF.

This clonotype was counted at least ten times. The chain has TRBV6-5 and TRBJ2-5, with 12 bases that match TRBD2. After removal of 3 bases from V and 2 bases from J, the junction contained 4 bases not matched to a gene. The germline CDR1 and CDR2 sequences are MNHEY and SVGAGI. The CDR3 has 16 amino acids. This CDR3 is CASSYGLAGTQETQYF. CDR3 coding DNA: TGTGCCAGCAGTTATGGACTAGCGGGGACACAAGAGACCCAGTACTTC.

This clonotype was seen repeatedly, ten times or more. The V gene is TRBV2, the J gene TRBJ2-1; D unresolved. CDR3 length: 13 amino acids. Trimming pared 8 bases from V and 10 bases from J, leaving 18 bases between. The V gene's germline CDR1 is SNHLY and CDR2 FYNNEI. CDR3 DNA: TGTGCCAGCGGAAACGCAAGGGAACGGGAGCAGTTCTTC. Its translation: CASGNAREREQFF.